This T cell receptor beta chain stems from a study of blood T cell repertoires in COVID-19. Overall study: Sites across the United States, Italy and Spain contributed samples from acute and convalescent COVID-19. Sources were T cells, B-cell-depleted T cells, or PBMCs; the material itself was cDNA or gDNA.

Seattle participants joined during active infection and were tracked over time. The protocol was immunoSEQ multiplex PCR, while the TCRdb copy is restricted to in-frame clones and leaves out a portion. The sample lists about 220,000 clones, around 86% occurring once. Germline CDR1 and CDR2: LGHNA and YNFKEQ. With 1 base removed from V and 1 base from J, the gap between germline ends came to 8 bases. The CDR3 spans 16 residues. Sample: peripheral blood. V gene TRBV4-2 combines with J gene TRBJ1-6; no clear D. The sequence was collected from a woman aged 50 to 60 with COVID-19, enrolled during active disease. CDR3 amino acids: CASSQGRGSYNSPLHF. The CDR3, as DNA: TGTGCCAGCAGCCAAGGGCGGGGATCCTATAATTCACCCCTCCACTTT.